The rows below give T cell receptor beta chains drawn from one sample of a study of T cells in Graves' hyperthyroidism and ophthalmopathy. TCRdb independently ran MiXCR on the multiplex PCR reads; one entry per CDR3 protein. Counted here are approximately 620,000 distinct CDR3 sequences, about a sixth occurring once; the ten biggest clones make up roughly 3.3%. The sample consisted of blood. All receptors derive from a woman in her thirties or forties with Graves' ophthalmopathy. Both conserved end residues are part of each CDR3.

V: TRBV7-9
J: TRBJ1-2
CDR3: CTSSNIGTDYGYTF

V: TRBV7-6
J: TRBJ2-3
CDR3: CASSLLAGDTSADTQYF

V: TRBV12-3/TRBV12-4
J: TRBJ1-1
CDR3: CASSLDGIRGQKNTGAFF

V: TRBV30
J: TRBJ1-2
CDR3: CAWSVRAGKIHGYTF

V: TRBV9
J: TRBJ2-1
CDR3: CASSVAQSSGRGNEQFF

V: TRBV7-3
J: TRBJ2-3
CDR3: CASSQAPGQGADTQYF

V: TRBV18
J: TRBJ1-1
CDR3: CASSPAGPAEAFF

V: TRBV12-3/TRBV12-4
J: TRBJ1-5
CDR3: CASSPRQRPNQPQHF

V: TRBV5-1
J: TRBJ2-3
CDR3: CASSLTSGVGTDTQYF

V: TRBV6-2/TRBV6-3
J: TRBJ2-6
CDR3: CASSYGGVGRSGANVLTF

V: TRBV29-1
J: TRBJ2-5
CDR3: CSVLGQETQYF

V: TRBV5-1
J: TRBJ2-3
CDR3: CASGTGISDTQYF

V: TRBV10-3
J: TRBJ2-7
CDR3: CAHSGGTSYEQYF

V: TRBV27
J: TRBJ2-7
CDR3: CASSAYLGHPRVEQYF

V: TRBV29-1
J: TRBJ2-1
CDR3: CSVELGTSGNNEQFF

V: TRBV6-5
J: TRBJ1-2
CDR3: CASSYSLGGGYTF

V: TRBV20-1
J: TRBJ1-1
CDR3: CSAKDGAYGEAFF

V: TRBV19
J: TRBJ1-1
CDR3: CASSSRRSNTEAFF

V: TRBV28
J: TRBJ1-2
CDR3: CASSTSGTGGSNYGYTF

V: TRBV10-2
J: TRBJ2-3
CDR3: CASSEVGPALTDTQYF

V: TRBV5-5
J: TRBJ2-3
CDR3: CASSVGVADTQYF

V: TRBV4-1
J: TRBJ1-2
CDR3: CASSQDNSRLYGYTF

V: TRBV19
J: TRBJ2-7
CDR3: CASSIRDRDYEQYF

V: TRBV5-8
J: TRBJ1-2
CDR3: CASSLEGGVWNGYTF

V: TRBV12-3/TRBV12-4
J: TRBJ2-6
CDR3: CASIAWSGANVLTF

V: TRBV12-3/TRBV12-4
J: TRBJ2-5
CDR3: CASSPRTGEETQYF

V: TRBV6-1
J: TRBJ2-5
CDR3: CATTTGLEQETQYF

V: TRBV4-1
J: TRBJ2-1
CDR3: CASSHGDFNEQFF

V: TRBV2
J: TRBJ1-2
CDR3: CAVSRDSNYGYTF